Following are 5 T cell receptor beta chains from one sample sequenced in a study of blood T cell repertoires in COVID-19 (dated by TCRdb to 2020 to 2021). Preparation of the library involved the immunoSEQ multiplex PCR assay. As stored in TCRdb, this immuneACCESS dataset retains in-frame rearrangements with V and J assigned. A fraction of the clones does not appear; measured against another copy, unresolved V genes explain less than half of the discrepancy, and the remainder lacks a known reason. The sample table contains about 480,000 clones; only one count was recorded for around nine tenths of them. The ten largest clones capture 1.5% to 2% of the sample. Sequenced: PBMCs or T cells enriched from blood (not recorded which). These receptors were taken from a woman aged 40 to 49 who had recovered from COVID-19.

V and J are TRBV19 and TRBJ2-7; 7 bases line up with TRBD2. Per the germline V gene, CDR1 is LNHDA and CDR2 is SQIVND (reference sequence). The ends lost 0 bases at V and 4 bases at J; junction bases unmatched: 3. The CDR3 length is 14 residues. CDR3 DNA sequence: TGTGCCAGTAGTATAGAGGGGGGGTTTTACGAGCAGTACTTC. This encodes CASSIEGGFYEQYF.

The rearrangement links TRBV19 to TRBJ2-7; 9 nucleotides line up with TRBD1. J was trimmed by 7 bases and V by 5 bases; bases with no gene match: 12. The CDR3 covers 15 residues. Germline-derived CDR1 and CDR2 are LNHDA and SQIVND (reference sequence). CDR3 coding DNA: TGTGCCAGTAGTCTCTCGGGGACAGGGCCTATTGAGCAGTACTTC. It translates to CASSLSGTGPIEQYF.

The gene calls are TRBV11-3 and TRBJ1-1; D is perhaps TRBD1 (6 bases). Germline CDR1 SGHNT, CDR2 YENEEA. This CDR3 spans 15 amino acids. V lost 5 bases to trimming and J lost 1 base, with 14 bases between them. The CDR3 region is CASSVSGTPNTEAFF. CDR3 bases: TGTGCCAGCAGCGTAAGCGGGACACCGAACACTGAAGCTTTCTTT.

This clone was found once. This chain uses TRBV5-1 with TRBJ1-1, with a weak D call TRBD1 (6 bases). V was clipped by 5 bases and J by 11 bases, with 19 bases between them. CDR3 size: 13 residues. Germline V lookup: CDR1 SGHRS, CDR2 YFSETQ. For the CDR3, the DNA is TGCGCCAGCAGTGAACGGGGGGCCTCTTGGGCTTTCTTT. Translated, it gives CASSERGASWAFF.

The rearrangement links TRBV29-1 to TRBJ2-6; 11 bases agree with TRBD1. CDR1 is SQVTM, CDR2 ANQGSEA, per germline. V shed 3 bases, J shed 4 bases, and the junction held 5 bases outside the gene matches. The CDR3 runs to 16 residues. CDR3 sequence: CSVDLGQGGGANVLTF. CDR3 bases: TGCAGCGTTGACTTGGGACAGGGGGGAGGGGCCAACGTCCTGACTTTC.